This T cell receptor (beta chain) was found in a study of blood T cell repertoires in COVID-19. Study overall: Whether acute or convalescent, the COVID-19 samples came from the United States, Italy and Spain.

Participants were aged about 18 to 100 years from around 24 US areas. CDR3 size: 15 residues. Germline assignment: CDR1 MDHEN and CDR2 SYDVKM. The trim removed 6 bases at V and 6 bases at J, leaving 11 bases unmatched. This clone showed up just a few times. Authors' processing steps: The assay estimated nucleated cells by amplifying reference gene primers. Repertoires were generated with immunoSEQ multiplex PCR, while TCRdb's copy carries only in-frame clones and drops some. For V, J and clone size, that table is used; D and trimming come from the DNA. This sample yields approximately 270,000 clones, of which 85% to 90% are seen a single time; 1.5% to 2% belongs to the top ten.

The TCR originated in a man aged 40-50 years who had recovered from COVID-19. The chain combines TRBV28 with TRBJ2-1, with 7 bases matching TRBD1. The sample taken for sequencing was PBMCs or T cells enriched from blood (not recorded which). The CDR3 loop reads CASRETGPPFNEQFF. Here the CDR3 DNA reads TGTGCCAGCAGGGAGACAGGGCCCCCCTTCAATGAGCAGTTCTTC.